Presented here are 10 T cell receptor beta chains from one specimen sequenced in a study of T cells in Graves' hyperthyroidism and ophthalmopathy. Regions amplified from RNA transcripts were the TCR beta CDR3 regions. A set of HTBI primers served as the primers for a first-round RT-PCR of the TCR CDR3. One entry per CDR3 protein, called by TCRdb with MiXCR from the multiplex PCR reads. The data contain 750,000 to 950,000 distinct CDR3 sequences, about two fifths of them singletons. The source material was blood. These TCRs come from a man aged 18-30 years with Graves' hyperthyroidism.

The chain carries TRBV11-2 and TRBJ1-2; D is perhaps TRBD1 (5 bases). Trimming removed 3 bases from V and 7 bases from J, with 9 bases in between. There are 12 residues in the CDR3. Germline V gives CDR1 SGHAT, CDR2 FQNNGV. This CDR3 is CASSLSQGGYTF. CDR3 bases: TGTGCCAGCAGCTTGTCTCAGGGTGGCTACACCTTC. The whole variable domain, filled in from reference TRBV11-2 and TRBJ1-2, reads EAGVAQSPRYKIIEKRQSVAFWCNPISGHATLYWYQQILGQGPKLLIQFQNNGVVDDSQLPKDRFSAERLKGVDSTLKIQPAKLEDSAVYLCASSLSQGGYTFGSGTRLTVV.

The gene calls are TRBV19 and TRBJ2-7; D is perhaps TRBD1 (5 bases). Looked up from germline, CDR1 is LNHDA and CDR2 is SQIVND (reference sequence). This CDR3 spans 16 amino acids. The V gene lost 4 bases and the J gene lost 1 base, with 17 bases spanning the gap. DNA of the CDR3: TGTGCCAGTAGTACCTCAGGGATTTCGAGTTCCTACGAGCAGTACTTC. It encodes CASSTSGISSSYEQYF.

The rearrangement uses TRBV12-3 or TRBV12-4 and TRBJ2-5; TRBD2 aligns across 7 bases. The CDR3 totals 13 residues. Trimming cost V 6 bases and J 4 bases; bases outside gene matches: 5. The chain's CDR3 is CASSNSGIETQYF. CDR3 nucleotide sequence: TGTGCCAGCAGCAACAGCGGGATAGAGACCCAGTACTTC.

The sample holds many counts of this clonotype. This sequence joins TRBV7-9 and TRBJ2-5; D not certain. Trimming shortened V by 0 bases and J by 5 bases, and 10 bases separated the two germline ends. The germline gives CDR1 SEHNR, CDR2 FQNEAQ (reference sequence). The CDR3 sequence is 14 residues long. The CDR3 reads CASSLAGPMETQYF. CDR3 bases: TGTGCCAGCAGCTTAGCTGGTCCTATGGAGACCCAGTACTTC.

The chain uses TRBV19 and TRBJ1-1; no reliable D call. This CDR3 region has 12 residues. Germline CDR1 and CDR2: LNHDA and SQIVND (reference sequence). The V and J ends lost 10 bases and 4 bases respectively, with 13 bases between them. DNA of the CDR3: TGTGCCACTTTATCCCGAGTCACTGAAGCTTTCTTT. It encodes CATLSRVTEAFF. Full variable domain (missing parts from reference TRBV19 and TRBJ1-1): DGGITQSPKYLFRKEGQNVTLSCEQNLNHDAMYWYRQDPGQGLRLIYYSQIVNDFQKGDIAEGYSVSREKKESFPLTVTSAQKNPTAFYLCATLSRVTEAFFGQGTRLTVV.

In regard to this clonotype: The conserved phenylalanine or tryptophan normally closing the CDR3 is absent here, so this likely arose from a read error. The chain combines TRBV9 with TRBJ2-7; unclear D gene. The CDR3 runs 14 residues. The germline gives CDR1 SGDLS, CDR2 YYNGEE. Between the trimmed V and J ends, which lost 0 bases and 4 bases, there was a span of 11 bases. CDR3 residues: CASSVGGPGYEQYS. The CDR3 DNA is TGTGCCAGCAGCGTAGGCGGACCTGGGTACGAGCAGTACTCC.

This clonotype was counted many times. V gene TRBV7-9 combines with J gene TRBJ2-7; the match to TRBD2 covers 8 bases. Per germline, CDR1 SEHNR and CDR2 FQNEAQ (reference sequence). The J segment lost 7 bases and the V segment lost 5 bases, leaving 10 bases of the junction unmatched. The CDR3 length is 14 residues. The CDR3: CASSQTAGVGEQYF. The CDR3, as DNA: TGTGCCAGCAGCCAAACAGCGGGAGTAGGAGAGCAGTACTTC.

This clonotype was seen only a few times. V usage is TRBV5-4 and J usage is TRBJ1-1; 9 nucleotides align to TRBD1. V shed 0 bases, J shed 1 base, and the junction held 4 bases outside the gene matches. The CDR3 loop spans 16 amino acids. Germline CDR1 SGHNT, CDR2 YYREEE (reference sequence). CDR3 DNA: TGTGCCAGCAGCTTGGGGATGGACAGGGGGAACACTGAAGCTTTCTTT. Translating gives CASSLGMDRGNTEAFF. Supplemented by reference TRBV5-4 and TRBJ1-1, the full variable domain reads ETGVTQSPTHLIKTRGQQVTLRCSSQSGHNTVSWYQQALGQGPQFIFQYYREEENGRGNFPPRFSGLQFPNYSSELNVNALELDDSALYLCASSLGMDRGNTEAFFGQGTRLTVV.

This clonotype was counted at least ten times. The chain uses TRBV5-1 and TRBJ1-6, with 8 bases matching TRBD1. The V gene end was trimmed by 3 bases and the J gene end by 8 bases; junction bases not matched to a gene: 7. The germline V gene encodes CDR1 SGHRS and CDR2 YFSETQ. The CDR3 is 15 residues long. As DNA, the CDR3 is TGCGCCAGCAGCTCGGACAGGGCCAGGGATTCACCCCTCCACTTT. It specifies CASSSDRARDSPLHF.

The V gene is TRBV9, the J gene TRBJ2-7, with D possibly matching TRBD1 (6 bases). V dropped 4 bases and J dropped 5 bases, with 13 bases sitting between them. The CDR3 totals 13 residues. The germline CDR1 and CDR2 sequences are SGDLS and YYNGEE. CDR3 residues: CASSTTGFHEQYF. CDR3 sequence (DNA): TGTGCCAGCAGCACCACAGGGTTCCACGAGCAGTACTTC. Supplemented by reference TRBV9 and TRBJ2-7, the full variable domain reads DSGVTQTPKHLITATGQRVTLRCSPRSGDLSVYWYQQSLDQGLQFLIQYYNGEERAKGNILERFSAQQFPDLHSELNLSSLELGDSALYFCASSTTGFHEQYFGPGTRLTVT.